Sequencing of this T cell receptor beta chain was carried out in a study of cytomegalovirus exposure and HLA in healthy donors. Study summary: Genetic ancestry analysis placed about 76% of the approximately 400 donors that were genotyped in the Caucasian-associated cluster.

Amplification used 60 Vbeta primers and 13 Jbeta primers. The authors' processing: Unique TCR beta chains totaled around 86 million in a later count, with roughly 11 million of them shared. Assay used: immunoSEQ multiplex PCR; TCRdb lists only in-frame clones, some missing. V, J and clone size reflect that table, while D and trimming were determined from the DNA. Here the sample spans 170,000 or so clones, about four fifths being singletons. Trimming at V came to 4 bases and at J to 2 bases, leaving 6 bases not matched to a gene. The CDR3 is 15 amino acids. Per germline, CDR1 SGHNT and CDR2 YYREEE (reference sequence).

The sample was PBMCs. The chain uses TRBV5-4 and TRBJ1-1, with 9 bases identical to TRBD1. The TCR was taken from a girl aged 5-17 years in good health and CMV-seropositive. CDR3 sequence reads: CASSGPGQGNTEAFF. The CDR3 DNA sequence: TGTGCCAGCAGCGGACCGGGACAGGGAAACACTGAAGCTTTCTTT.